The clone carrying this TCR beta chain was picked up many times. This specimen includes other DNA sequences encoding the same CDR3. These data belong to a study of metastatic and nonmetastatic thyroid tumors. There are 14 residues in the CDR3. CDR1 is LGHDT, CDR2 YNNKEL, per germline (reference sequence). With V trimmed by 0 bases and J by 10 bases, 7 bases remained unmatched. TCRdb reassembled clones from the PCR reads with MiXCR. The sample includes around 16,000 clones, 15% to 17% of them seen just once. Among the patients, none had received any treatment before thyroid surgery. This chain links TRBV3-1 with TRBJ1-2; 8 bases fit TRBD1. Sequences were obtained from blood. The receptor was derived from a female donor with papillary thyroid cancer or a benign thyroid nodule (not recorded which). Some clones in this sample may be carry-over from other donors' samples. The CDR3 nucleotides are TGTGCCAGCAGCCAAGATTCAGGGGGCATGTCCTACACCTTC. This sequence encodes CASSQDSGGMSYTF.